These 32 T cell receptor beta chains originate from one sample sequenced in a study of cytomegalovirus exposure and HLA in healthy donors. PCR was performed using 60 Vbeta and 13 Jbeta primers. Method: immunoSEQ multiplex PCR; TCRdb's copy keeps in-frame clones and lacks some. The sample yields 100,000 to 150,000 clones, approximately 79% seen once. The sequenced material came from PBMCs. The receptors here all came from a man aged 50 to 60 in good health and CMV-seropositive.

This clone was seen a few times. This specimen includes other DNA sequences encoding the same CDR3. The CDR3 reads CASSLDRQGNYGYTF. For the CDR3, the DNA is TGTGCCAGCAGCTTGGACAGACAGGGGAACTATGGCTACACCTTC. The chain joins TRBV7-2 to TRBJ1-2; the match to TRBD1 covers 8 bases. The CDR3 totals 15 residues. Trimming at V came to 3 bases and at J to 2 bases, leaving 5 bases not matched to a gene. The germline CDR1 and CDR2 sequences are SGHTA and FQGNSA.

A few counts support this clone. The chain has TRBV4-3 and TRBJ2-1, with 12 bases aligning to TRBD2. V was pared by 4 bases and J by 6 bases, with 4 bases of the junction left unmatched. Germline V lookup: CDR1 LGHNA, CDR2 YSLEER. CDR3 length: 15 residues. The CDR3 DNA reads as TGCGCCAGCAGCCGGACTAGCGGGGCCTTCAATGAGCAGTTCTTC. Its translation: CASSRTSGAFNEQFF.

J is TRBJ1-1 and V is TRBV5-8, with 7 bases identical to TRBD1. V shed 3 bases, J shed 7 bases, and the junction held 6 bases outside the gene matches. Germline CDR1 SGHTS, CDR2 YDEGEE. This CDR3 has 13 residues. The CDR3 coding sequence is TGTGCCAGCAGCTCCCTGGGACAGAGTGAAGCTTTCTTT. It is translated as CASSSLGQSEAFF.

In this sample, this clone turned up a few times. CDR3 protein: CSVRQDENTEAFF. CDR3 DNA: TGCAGCGTCCGACAGGATGAGAACACTGAAGCTTTCTTT. The rearrangement uses TRBV29-1 and TRBJ1-1; perhaps TRBD1 as D (6 bases). V lost 6 bases, J lost 1 base, and 12 bases lay in between. CDR1 is SQVTM and CDR2 is ANQGSEA in the germline V gene. This CDR3 has 13 amino acids.

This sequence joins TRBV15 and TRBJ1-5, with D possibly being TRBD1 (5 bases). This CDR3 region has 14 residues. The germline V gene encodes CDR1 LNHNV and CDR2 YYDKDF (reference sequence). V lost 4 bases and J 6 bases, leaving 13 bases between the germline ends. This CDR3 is CATSTGPGGQPQHF. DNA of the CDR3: TGTGCCACCAGCACGGGCCCCGGGGGTCAGCCCCAGCATTTT.

The CDR3 DNA follows: TGTGCCAGCAGTGCCTCCGGGACTGCGGGCTACGAGCAGTACTTC. This codes for CASSASGTAGYEQYF. V is TRBV6-1 and J is TRBJ2-5, with D tentatively TRBD2 (6 bases). The DNA end favors TRBJ2-7, so the J call may be wrong. This CDR3 comprises 15 residues. Germline V gene sequence: CDR1 MNHNS, CDR2 SASEGT.

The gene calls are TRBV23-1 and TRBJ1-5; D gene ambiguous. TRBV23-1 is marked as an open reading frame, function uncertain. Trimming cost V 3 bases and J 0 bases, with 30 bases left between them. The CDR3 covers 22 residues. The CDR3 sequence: CASSQSAEGSFDVHSSNQPQHF. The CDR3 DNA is TGCGCCAGCAGTCAGTCCGCGGAGGGTAGTTTCGACGTACATAGTAGCAATCAGCCCCAGCATTTT.

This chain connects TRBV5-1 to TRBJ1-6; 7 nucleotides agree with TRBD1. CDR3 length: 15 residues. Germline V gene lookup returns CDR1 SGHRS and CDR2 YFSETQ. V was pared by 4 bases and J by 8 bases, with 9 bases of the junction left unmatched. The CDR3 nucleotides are TGCGCCAGCAGCCTCCGACAGGGCACTTATTCACCCCTCCACTTT. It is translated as CASSLRQGTYSPLHF.

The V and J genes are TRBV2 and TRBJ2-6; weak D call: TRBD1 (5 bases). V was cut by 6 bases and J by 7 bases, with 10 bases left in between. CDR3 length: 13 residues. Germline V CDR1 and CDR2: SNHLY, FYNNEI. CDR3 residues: CASRQARANVLTF. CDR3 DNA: TGTGCCAGCAGACAGGCTCGAGCCAACGTCCTGACTTTC.

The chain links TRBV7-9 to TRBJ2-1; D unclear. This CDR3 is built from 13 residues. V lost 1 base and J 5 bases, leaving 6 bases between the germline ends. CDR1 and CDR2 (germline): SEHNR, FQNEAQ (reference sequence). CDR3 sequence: CASSLGANNEQFF. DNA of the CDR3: TGTGCCAGCAGCTTAGGCGCCAACAATGAGCAGTTCTTC.

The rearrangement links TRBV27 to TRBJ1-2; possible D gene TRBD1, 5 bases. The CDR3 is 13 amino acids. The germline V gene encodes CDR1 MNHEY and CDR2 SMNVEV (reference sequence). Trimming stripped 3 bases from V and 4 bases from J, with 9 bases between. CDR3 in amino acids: CASSFQGGYGYTF. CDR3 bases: TGTGCCAGCAGTTTTCAGGGCGGCTATGGCTACACCTTC.

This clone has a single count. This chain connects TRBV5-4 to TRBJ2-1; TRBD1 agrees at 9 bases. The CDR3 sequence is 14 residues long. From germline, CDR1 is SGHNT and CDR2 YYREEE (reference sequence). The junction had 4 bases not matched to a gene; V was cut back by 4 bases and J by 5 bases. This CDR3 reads CASSPRTGDNEQFF. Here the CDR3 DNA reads TGTGCCAGCAGCCCACGGACAGGGGACAATGAGCAGTTCTTC.

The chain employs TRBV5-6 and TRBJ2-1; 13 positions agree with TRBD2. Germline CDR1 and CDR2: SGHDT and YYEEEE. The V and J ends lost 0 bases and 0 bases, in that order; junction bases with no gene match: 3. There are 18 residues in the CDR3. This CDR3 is CASSLVRTSGSSYNEQFF. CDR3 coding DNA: TGTGCCAGCAGCTTGGTAAGGACTAGCGGGAGCTCCTACAATGAGCAGTTCTTC.

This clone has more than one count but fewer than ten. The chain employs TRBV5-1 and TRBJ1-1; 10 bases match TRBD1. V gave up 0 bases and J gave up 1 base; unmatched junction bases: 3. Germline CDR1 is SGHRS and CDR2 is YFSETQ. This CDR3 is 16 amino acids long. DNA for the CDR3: TGCGCCAGCAGCTTGGTCGGGACAGGGGCGAACACTGAAGCTTTCTTT. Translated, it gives CASSLVGTGANTEAFF.

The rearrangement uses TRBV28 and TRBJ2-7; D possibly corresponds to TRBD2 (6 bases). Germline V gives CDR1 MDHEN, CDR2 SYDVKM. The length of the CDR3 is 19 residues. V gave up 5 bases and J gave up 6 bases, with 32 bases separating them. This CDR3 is CASSPIVDNIPLREPEQYF. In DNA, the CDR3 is TGTGCCAGCAGTCCTATCGTCGACAATATCCCCCTTCGGGAGCCCGAGCAGTACTTC.

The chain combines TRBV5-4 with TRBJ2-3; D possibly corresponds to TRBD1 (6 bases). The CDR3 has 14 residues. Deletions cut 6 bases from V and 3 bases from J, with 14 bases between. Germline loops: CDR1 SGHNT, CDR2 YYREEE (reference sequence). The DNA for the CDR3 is TGTGCCAGCAATAGGGCAGGGGTGACAGATACGCAGTATTTT. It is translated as CASNRAGVTDTQYF.

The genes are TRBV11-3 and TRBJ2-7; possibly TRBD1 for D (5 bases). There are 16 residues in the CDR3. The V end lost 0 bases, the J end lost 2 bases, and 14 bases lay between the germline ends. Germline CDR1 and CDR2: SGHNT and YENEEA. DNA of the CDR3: TGTGCCAGCAGCTTAGATCAAGGGGCTCCCCCCTACGAGCAGTACTTC. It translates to CASSLDQGAPPYEQYF. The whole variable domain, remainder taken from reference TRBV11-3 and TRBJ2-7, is EAGVVQSPRYKIIEKKQPVAFWCNPISGHNTLYWYLQNLGQGPELLIRYENEEAVDDSQLPKDRFSAERLKGVDSTLKIQPAELGDSAVYLCASSLDQGAPPYEQYFGPGTRLTVT.

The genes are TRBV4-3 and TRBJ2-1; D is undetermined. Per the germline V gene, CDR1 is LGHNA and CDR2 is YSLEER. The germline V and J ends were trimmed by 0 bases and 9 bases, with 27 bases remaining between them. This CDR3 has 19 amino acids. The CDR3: CASSQDPSPFRLGSGEQFF. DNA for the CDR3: TGCGCCAGCAGCCAAGATCCCAGTCCCTTTAGGCTAGGTTCCGGTGAGCAGTTCTTC.

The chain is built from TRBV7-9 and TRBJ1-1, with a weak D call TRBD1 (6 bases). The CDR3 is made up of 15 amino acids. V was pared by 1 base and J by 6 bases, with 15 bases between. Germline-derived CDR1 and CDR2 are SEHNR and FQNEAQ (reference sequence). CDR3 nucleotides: TGTGCCAGCAGCTTAGTTGAGGGGGACGGGGCTGAAGCTTTCTTT. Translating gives CASSLVEGDGAEAFF.

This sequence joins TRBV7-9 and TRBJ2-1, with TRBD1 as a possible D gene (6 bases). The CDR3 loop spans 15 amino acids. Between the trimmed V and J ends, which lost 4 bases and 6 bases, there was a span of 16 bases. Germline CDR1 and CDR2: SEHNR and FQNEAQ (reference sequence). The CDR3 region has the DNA TGTGCCAGCAGCTCCTCTCAGGGGCAGGGCAATGAGCAGTTCTTC. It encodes CASSSSQGQGNEQFF.

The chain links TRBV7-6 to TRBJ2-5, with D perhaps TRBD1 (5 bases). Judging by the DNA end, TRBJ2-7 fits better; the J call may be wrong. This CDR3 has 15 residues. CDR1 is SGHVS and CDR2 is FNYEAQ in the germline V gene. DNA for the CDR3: TGTGCCAGCAGCTCCTCGGACACCGGTTCCTACGAGCAGTACTTC. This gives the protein CASSSSDTGSYEQYF.

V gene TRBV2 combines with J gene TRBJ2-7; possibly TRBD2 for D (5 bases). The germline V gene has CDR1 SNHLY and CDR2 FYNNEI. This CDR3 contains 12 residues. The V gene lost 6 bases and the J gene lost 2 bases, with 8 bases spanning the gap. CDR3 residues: CASRGGPYEQYF. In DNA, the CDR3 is TGTGCCAGCAGGGGCGGGCCCTACGAGCAGTACTTC.

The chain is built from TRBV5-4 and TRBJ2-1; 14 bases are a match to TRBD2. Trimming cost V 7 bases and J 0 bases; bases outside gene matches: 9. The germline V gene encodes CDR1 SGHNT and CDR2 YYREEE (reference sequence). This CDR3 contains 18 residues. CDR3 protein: CASVTSGGGSSSYNEQFF. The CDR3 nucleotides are TGTGCCAGCGTGACTAGCGGGGGGGGGTCGAGCTCCTACAATGAGCAGTTCTTC. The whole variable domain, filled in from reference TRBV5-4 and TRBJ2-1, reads ETGVTQSPTHLIKTRGQQVTLRCSSQSGHNTVSWYQQALGQGPQFIFQYYREEENGRGNFPPRFSGLQFPNYSSELNVNALELDDSALYLCASVTSGGGSSSYNEQFFGPGTRLTVL.

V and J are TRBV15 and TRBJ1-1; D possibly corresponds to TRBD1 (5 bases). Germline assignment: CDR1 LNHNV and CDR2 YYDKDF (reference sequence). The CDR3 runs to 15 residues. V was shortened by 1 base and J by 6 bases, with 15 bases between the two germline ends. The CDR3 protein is CATSRGVGWGAEAFF. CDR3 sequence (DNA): TGTGCCACCAGCAGAGGAGTAGGTTGGGGGGCTGAAGCTTTCTTT.

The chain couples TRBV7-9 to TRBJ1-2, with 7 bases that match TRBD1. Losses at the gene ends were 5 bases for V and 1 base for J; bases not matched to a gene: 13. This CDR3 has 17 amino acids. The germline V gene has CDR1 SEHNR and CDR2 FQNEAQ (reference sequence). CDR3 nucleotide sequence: TGTGCCAGCAGCCCCCTAGGGACAGACCTATTTAACTATGGCTACACCTTC. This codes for CASSPLGTDLFNYGYTF.

In nucleotides, the CDR3 is TGTGCCAGCAGCTTGGGGGAGCGAGATACGCAGTATTTT. This sequence encodes CASSLGERDTQYF. The chain couples TRBV5-4 to TRBJ2-3, with D possibly being TRBD2 (5 bases). V lost 0 bases and J 5 bases, leaving 7 bases between the germline ends. The CDR3 has 13 residues. Germline assignment: CDR1 SGHNT and CDR2 YYREEE (reference sequence).

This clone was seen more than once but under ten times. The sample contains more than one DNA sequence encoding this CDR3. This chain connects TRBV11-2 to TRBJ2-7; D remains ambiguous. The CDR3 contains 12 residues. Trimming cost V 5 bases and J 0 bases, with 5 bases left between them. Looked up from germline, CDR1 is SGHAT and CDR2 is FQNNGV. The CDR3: CASSPSSYEQYF. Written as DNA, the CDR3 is TGTGCCAGCAGCCCCAGCTCCTACGAGCAGTACTTC.

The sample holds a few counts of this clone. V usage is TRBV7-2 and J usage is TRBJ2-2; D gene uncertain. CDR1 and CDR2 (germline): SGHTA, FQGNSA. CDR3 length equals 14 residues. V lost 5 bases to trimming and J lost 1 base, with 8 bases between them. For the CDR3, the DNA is TGTGCCAGCAGCCCACTCCGGAACACCGGGGAGCTGTTTTTT. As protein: CASSPLRNTGELFF.

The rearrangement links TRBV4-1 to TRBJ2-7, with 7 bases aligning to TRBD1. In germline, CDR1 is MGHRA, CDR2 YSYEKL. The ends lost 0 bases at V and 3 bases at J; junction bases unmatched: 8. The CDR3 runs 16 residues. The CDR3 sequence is CASSQETGLTFYEQYF. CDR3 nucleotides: TGCGCCAGCAGCCAAGAGACAGGGCTTACATTCTACGAGCAGTACTTC.

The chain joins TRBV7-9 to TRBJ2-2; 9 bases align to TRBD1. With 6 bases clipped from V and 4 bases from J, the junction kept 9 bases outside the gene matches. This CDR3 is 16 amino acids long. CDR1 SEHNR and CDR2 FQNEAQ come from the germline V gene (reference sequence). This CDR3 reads CASSPTGGAGTGELFF. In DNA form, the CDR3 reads TGTGCCAGCAGTCCTACAGGGGGCGCGGGCACCGGGGAGCTGTTTTTT.

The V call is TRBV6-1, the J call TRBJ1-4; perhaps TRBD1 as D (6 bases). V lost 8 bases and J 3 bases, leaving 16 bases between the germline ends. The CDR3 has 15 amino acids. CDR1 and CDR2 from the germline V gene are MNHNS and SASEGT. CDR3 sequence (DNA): TGTGCCAGCTCCCCCGGCGGGGGGCCTAATGAAAAACTGTTTTTT. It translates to CASSPGGGPNEKLFF.

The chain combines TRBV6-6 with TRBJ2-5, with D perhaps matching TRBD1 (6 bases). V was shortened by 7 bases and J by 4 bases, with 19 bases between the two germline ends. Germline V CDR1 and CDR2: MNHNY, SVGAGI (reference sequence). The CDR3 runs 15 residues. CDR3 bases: TGTGCCAGCACGCTCCGGGACACCAGCCCAGAGACCCAGTACTTC. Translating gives CASTLRDTSPETQYF.